Listed here is a single T cell receptor (beta chain). At least ten counts were recorded for this clonotype. Its antigen is not yet known. Qualities for individual bases were not recorded, and no much larger clone is one base off. This record belongs to a study of Graves' ophthalmopathy and Graves' hyperthyroidism (dated by TCRdb to the late 2010s). In the study overall: Peripheral blood was collected at initial diagnosis, prior to any treatment. Following sample collection, hyperthyroidism patients were given methimazole at a starting dose of 30 mg daily, and ophthalmopathy patients were given high-dose intravenous methylprednisolone. TCR beta repertoire signatures were used to distinguish Graves' ophthalmopathy from Graves' hyperthyroidism and to predict progression to ophthalmopathy. In total, 120 to 150 blood samples were TCR-sequenced: 40 to 45 ophthalmopathy, under 85 hyperthyroidism and approximately 17 hyperthyroidism-to-ophthalmopathy patients. To explore V-J signatures that separate ophthalmopathy from hyperthyroidism, a discovery set of more than 95 patients was enrolled, consisting of about 45 with ophthalmopathy and around 57 with stable hyperthyroidism. In five to seven hyperthyroidism patients, the T-cell repertoire of thyroid tissue was compared with the T-cell repertoire of blood. The approximately 100 discovery patients were randomly split 7:3 into training and test sets. An independent validation cohort was composed of fewer than 20 hyperthyroidism patients and more than 15 patients who later progressed from hyperthyroidism to ophthalmopathy.

The CDR3 measures 13 amino acids from cysteine to phenylalanine. Only the CDR3 portion is preserved as DNA: 39 bases, with reading frame beginning at the first base. The germline V gene supplies CDR1 SGHTA and CDR2 FQGTGA. The V end loses 3 bases and the J end loses 5 bases, and a stretch of 10 bases separates them. A patient counted as having stable hyperthyroidism if there was no progression to ophthalmopathy within 18 months of follow-up. Patients with hyperthyroidism were aged 18 to 65 years, had been newly diagnosed, and had a disease duration of less than 2 months. Patients with other autoimmune diseases, uncontrolled infections, pregnancy or lactation were excluded. Clinical symptoms, serum thyroxine, TRAb, thyroid ultrasound and orbital computed tomography were used for diagnosis. Ficoll-Paque density gradient centrifugation was used to isolate PBMCs from around 10 ml of fresh peripheral blood. Trizol reagent was used to extract the total RNA, and its quality was then checked on an Agilent 2100 Bioanalyzer.

For repertoire sequencing, the TCR beta CDR3 regions were amplified from RNA transcripts. The first round of RT-PCR was done with HTBI primers and the Qiagen OneStep RT-PCR kit, and was followed by a second round of multiplex PCR, then size selection and purification. The libraries underwent paired-end sequencing with 100 bp reads on an Illumina HiSeq2000. The source study handled its data this way. SOAPnuke was used to process the reads, throwing out any read that had adapters, had uncalled bases, had a mean Phred below 15, or lacked an exact constant-primer or identifier match. High-quality paired reads were merged with COPE v1.2.5. Each unique nucleotide sequence was treated as a clonotype, and MiTCR v1.1 was used to align the clonotypes to the IMGT TRB V, D and J references. The analysis was limited to V-J combinations with a frequency above 0.0001, which together covered roughly 99% of the repertoires. For each V-J combination, a TCR clonal expansion and chaos score was defined as the ratio of F50 clonal expansion to chaos observed in the TCRdist matrix. Welch's t-statistics and random forest were used to reduce features to about a dozen V-J combinations, which were fed into a naive Bayes classifier. The similarity between thyroid and blood repertoires was quantified using the Morisita-Horn index. TCRdb reworked the public reads: Q25 trimming with fastp, MiXCR clone assembly, productive beta chains retained. Each record represents a unique CDR3 protein, reported with the most common genes and DNA among its rows. These V and J calls originate from TCRdb's pipeline instead of the authors' own analysis. The sample yields about 390,000 distinct CDR3 sequences; about 16% were counted once. About 7% of the sample is held by the ten biggest clonotypes.

Broader findings and caveats from the paper: No statistical method was used to set the sample size in advance, and the investigators knew which group each participant was assigned to. Most of the expanded thyroid clonotypes with a frequency above 0.001 were also detected in blood, and it was suggested that the thyroid immune response may be reflected by blood repertoires. In cross-validation, the 13-signature model distinguished ophthalmopathy from stable hyperthyroidism with 87.88% sensitivity and roughly 81% specificity, while in the test set the corresponding values were about 80% and 75%. In validation, the model predicted ophthalmopathy progression with nearly 71% sensitivity and about 73% specificity; some 13 predicted patients were CT-confirmed with GO in a median of around 6 months.

The source is a woman aged 18-30 years with stable Graves' hyperthyroidism. Donor details come from another sample of the same person, matched by shared clones. The sequence joins TRBV7-3 to TRBJ2-5; 6 matching bases give a weak D call of TRBD2. Source material: peripheral blood. The DNA sequence reads TGTGCCAGCAGCTTCACACGGGAGGAGACCCAGTACTTC. It translates to CASSFTREETQYF.